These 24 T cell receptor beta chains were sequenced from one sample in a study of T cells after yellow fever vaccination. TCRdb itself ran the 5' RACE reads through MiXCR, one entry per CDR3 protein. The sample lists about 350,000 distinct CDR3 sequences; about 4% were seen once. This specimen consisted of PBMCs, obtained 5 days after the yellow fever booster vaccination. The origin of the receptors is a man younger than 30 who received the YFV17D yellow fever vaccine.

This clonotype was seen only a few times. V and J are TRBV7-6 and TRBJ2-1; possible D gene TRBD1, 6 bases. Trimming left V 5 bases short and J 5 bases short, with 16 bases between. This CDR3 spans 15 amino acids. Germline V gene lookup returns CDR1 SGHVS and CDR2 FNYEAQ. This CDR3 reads CASSLLRGWDNEQFF. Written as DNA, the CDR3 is TGTGCCAGCAGCCTCCTCAGGGGCTGGGACAATGAGCAGTTCTTC.

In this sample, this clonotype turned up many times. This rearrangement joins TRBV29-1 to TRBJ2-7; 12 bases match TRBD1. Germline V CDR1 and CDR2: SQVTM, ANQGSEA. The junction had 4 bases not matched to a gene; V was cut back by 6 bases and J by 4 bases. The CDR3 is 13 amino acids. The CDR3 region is CSVPGQGAYEQYF. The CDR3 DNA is TGCAGCGTGCCGGGACAGGGGGCGTACGAGCAGTACTTC.

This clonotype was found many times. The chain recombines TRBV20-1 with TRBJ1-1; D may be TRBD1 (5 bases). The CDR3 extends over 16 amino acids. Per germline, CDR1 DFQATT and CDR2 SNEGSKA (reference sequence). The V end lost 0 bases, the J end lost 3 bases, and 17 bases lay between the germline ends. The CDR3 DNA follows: TGCAGTGCTAGAGATAGGGGATTTCAGATCGACACTGAAGCTTTCTTT. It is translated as CSARDRGFQIDTEAFF.

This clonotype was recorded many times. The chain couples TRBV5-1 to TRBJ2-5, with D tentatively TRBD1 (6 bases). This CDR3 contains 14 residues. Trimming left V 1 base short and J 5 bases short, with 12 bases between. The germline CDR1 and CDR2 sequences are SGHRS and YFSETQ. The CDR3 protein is CASSLLGAGETQYF. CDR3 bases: TGCGCCAGCAGCTTGTTGGGGGCCGGGGAGACCCAGTACTTC.

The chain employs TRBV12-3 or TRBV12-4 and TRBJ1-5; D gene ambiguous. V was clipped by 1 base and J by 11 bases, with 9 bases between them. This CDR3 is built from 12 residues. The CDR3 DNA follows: TGTGCCAGCAGTTTAGGTGGGTTTGCCCAGCATTTT. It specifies CASSLGGFAQHF.

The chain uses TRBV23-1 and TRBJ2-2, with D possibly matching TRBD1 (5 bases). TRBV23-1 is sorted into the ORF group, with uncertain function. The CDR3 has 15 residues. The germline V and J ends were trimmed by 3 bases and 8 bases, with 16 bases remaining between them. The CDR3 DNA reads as TGCGCCAGCAGTCACCCCTCAGGGCATCGGGGGGAGCTGTTTTTT. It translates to CASSHPSGHRGELFF.

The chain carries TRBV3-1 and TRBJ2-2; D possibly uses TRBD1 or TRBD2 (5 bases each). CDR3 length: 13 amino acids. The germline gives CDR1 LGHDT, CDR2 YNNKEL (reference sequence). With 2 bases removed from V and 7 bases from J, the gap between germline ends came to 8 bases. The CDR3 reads CASSQRGVGELFF. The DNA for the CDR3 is TGTGCCAGCAGCCAACGAGGGGTCGGGGAGCTGTTTTTT.

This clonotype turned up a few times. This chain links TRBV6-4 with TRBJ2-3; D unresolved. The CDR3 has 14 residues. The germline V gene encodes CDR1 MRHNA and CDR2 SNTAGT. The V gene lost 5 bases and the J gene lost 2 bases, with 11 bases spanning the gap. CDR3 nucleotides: TGTGCCAGCAGTTTAACGCCGTTCACAGATACGCAGTATTTT. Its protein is CASSLTPFTDTQYF.

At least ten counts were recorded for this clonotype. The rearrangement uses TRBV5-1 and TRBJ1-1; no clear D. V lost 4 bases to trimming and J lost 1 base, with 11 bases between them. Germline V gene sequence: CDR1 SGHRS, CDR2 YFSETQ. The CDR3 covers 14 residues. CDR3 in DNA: TGCGCCAGCAGCCCGAAAGACACGAACACTGAAGCTTTCTTT. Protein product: CASSPKDTNTEAFF.

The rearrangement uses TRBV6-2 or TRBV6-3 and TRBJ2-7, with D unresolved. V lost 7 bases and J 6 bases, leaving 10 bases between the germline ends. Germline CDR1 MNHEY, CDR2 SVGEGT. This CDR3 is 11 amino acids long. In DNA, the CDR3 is TGTGCCAGCACCATGGGCTCCGAGCAGTACGTC. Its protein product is CASTMGSEQYV.

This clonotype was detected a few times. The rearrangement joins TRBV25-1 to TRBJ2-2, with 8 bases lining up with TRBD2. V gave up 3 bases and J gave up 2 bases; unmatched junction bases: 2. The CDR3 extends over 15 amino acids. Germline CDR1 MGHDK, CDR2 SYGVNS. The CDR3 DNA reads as TGTGCCAGCAGTGAGACTAGCGCCAACACCGGGGAGCTGTTTTTT. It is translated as CASSETSANTGELFF.

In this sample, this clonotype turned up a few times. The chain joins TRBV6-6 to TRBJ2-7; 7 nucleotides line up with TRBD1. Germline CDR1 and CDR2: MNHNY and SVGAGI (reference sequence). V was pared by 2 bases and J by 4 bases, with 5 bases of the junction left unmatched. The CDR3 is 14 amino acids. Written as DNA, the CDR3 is TGTGCCAGCAGTTACGGGACAGATGTATACGAGCAGTACGTC. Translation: CASSYGTDVYEQYV.

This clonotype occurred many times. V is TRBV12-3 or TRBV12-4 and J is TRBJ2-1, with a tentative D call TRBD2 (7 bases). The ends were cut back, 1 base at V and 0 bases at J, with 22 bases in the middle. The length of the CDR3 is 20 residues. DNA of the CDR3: TGTGCCAGCAGTTTAGGGTTTGGGGGGGCCGACTCCCTCTCCTACAATGAGCAGTTCTTC. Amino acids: CASSLGFGGADSLSYNEQFF.

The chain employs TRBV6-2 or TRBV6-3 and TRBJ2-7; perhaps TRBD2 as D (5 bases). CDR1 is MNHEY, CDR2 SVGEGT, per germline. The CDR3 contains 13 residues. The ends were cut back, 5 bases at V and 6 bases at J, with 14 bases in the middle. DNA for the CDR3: TGTGCCAGCAGTCCCGGATCCGAGGGCGAGCAGTACGTC. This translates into CASSPGSEGEQYV.

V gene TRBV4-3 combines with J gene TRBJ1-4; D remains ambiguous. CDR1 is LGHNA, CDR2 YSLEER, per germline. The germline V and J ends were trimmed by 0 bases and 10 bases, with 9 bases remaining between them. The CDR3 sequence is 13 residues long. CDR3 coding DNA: TGCGCCAGCAGCCAAGAGACGGAGGGAAAACTGTTTTTT. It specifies CASSQETEGKLFF.

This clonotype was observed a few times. CDR3 DNA sequence: TGTGCCAGCTCACCTTTCATGGGGGAAGGGACTGAAGCTTTCTTT. Amino acid sequence: CASSPFMGEGTEAFF. The gene calls are TRBV18 and TRBJ1-1, with D perhaps matching TRBD1 (5 bases). CDR1 KGHSH and CDR2 LQKENI come from the germline V gene. V was shortened by 3 bases and J by 5 bases, with 16 bases between the two germline ends. The CDR3 has 15 residues.

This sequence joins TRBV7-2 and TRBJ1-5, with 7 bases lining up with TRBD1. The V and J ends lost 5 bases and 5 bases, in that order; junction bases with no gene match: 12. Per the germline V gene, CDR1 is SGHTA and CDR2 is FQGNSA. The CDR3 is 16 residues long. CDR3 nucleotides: TGTGCCAGCAGCCCCGAGCCGGACAGGAAGGATCAGCCCCAGCATTTT. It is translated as CASSPEPDRKDQPQHF.

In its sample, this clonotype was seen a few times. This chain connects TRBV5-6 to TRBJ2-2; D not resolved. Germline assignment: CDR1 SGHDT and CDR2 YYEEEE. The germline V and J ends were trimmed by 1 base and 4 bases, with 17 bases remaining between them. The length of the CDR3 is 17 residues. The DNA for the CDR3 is TGTGCCAGCAGCTTGTATACCGCGATGGGTGTCACCGGGGAGCTGTTTTTT. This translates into CASSLYTAMGVTGELFF.

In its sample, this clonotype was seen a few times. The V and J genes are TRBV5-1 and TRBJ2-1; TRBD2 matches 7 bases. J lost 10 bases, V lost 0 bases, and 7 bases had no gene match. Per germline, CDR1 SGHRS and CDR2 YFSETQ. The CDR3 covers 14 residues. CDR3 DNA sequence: TGCGCCAGCAGCTTGGAGGCTAGCGGCGGGGAGCAGTTCTTC. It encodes CASSLEASGGEQFF. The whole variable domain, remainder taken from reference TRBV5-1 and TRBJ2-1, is KAGVTQTPRYLIKTRGQQVTLSCSPISGHRSVSWYQQTPGQGLQFLFEYFSETQRNKGNFPGRFSGRQFSNSRSEMNVSTLELGDSALYLCASSLEASGGEQFFGPGTRLTVL.

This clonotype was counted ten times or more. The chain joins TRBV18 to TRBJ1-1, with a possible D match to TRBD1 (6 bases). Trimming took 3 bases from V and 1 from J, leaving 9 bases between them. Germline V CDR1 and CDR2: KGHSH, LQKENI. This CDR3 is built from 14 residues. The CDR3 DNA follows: TGTGCCAGCTCACCTCGGGACACGAACACTGAAGCTTTCTTT. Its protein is CASSPRDTNTEAFF.

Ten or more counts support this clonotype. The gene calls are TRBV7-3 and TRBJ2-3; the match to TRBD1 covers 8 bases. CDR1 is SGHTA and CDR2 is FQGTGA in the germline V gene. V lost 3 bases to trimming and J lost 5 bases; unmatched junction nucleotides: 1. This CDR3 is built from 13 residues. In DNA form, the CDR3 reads TGTGCCAGCAGCTTCGACAGGGGAGATACGCAGTATTTT. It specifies CASSFDRGDTQYF.

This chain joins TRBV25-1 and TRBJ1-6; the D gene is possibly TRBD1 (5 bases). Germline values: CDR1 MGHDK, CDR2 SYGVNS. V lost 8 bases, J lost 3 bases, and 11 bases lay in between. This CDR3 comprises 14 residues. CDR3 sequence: CASRAGFYNSPLHF. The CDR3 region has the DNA TGTGCCAGCCGAGCAGGGTTCTATAATTCACCCCTCCACTTT.

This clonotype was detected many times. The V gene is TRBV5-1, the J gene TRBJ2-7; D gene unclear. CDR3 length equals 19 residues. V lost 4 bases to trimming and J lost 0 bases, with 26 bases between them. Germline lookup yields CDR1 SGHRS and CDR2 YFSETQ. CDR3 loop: CASSASFHYLGPYSYEQYF. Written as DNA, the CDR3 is TGCGCCAGCAGCGCGTCTTTCCACTATTTAGGCCCTTACTCCTACGAGCAGTACTTC.

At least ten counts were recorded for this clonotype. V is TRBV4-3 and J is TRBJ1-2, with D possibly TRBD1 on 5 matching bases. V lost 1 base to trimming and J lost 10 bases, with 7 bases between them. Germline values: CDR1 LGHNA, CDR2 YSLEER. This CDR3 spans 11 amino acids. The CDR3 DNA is TGCGCCAGCAGCCAAGGCAGGGCCTACACCTTC. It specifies CASSQGRAYTF.